This TCR beta chain is drawn from a study of CD4+ T cells in melanoma. The study, taken as a whole, reports: A reported correlation linked neoantigen-specific CD4+ T cells to CD8+, macrophage and B cell function. Diverse differentiation states were reported for melanoma neoantigen-specific CD4+ T cells.

TCRdb keeps only in-frame clones here, not all; method: immunoSEQ multiplex PCR. The sample consists of over 100,000 clones, about 92% of them appearing once. The V gene's germline CDR1 is MDHEN and CDR2 SYDVKM. The CDR3 runs 16 residues. The V end lost 2 bases, the J end lost 5 bases, and 16 bases lay between the germline ends. In regard to this clone: Its specificity is unknown.

Material for sequencing was peripheral blood. The TCR was taken from a human donor with melanoma. V is TRBV28 and J is TRBJ1-5, with D hard to call. CDR3: CASSLGVAAPDQPQHF. The CDR3 nucleotides are TGTGCCAGCAGTTTAGGAGTGGCGGCACCCGATCAGCCCCAGCATTTT.